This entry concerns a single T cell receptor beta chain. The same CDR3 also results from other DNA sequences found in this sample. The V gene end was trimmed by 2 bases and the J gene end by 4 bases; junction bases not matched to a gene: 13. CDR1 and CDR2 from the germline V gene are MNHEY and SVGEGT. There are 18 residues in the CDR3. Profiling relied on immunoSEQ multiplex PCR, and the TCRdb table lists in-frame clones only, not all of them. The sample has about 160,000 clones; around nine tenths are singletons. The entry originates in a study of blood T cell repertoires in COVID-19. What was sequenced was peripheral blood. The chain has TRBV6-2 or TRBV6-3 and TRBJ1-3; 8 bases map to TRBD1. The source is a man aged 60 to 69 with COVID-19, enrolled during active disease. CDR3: CASSYGTGGSSSGNTIYF. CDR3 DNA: TGTGCCAGCAGTTACGGGACAGGAGGAAGCTCTTCCGGAAACACCATATATTTT.